The following is a T cell receptor (beta chain) sequence with its context. V lost 5 bases, J lost 10 bases, and 15 bases lay in between. Germline V gene data show CDR1 as SGHTA and CDR2 as FQGNSA. This CDR3 has 14 residues. The data were taken from a study of blood T cell repertoires in COVID-19. Looking at the study overall: The analysed material was cDNA or gDNA that came from T cells, B-cell-depleted T cells, or PBMCs.

TCRdb's table, derived via immunoSEQ multiplex PCR, lists solely in-frame clones and lacks some. This sample has roughly 200,000 clones, with 88% found just once. Specimen: peripheral blood. The receptor's source is a man aged 35 to 55 with active or convalescent COVID-19. This chain links TRBV7-2 with TRBJ1-6; D ambiguous. CDR3 protein: CASSPLRGGSPLHF. The CDR3, as DNA: TGTGCCAGCAGCCCACTACGGGGTGGCTCACCCCTCCACTTT. Filled out from reference TRBV7-2 and TRBJ1-6, the complete variable domain reads GAGVSQSPSNKVTEKGKDVELRCDPISGHTALYWYRQSLGQGLEFLIYFQGNSAPDKSGLPSDRFSAERTGGSVSTLTIQRTQQEDSAVYLCASSPLRGGSPLHFGNGTRLTVT.